In its sample, the clone carrying this TCR beta chain was seen once. This sample stems from a study of neoadjuvant anti-PD-1 for oral cavity cancer. Six replicates per PBMC sample, mostly from roughly 490 ng of genomic DNA. Using immunoSEQ multiplex PCR, the repertoire was profiled, and TCRdb retains in-frame clones only, with some absent. There are roughly 46,000 clones in the sample; 60% to 80% occur only once, and about 5% lies in the top ten. V was clipped by 2 bases and J by 5 bases, with 15 bases between them. Germline V lookup: CDR1 MNHEY, CDR2 SVGAGI. The CDR3 spans 15 residues. Regarding time point: after neoadjuvant nivolumab, at surgical resection. Patients were newly diagnosed with stage II-IVA oral cavity squamous cell carcinoma without prior systemic or radiation treatment. Patients had HPV-negative, locally advanced oral cavity squamous cell carcinoma.

The V call is TRBV6-5, the J call TRBJ1-2, with no clear D. The receptor comes from a person aged 40 to 85 with oral cavity squamous cell carcinoma. This material consisted of PBMCs, taken after nivolumab (anti-PD-1) treatment. The CDR3 region is CASSYLPETGYGYTF. CDR3 bases: TGTGCCAGCAGTTACCTCCCAGAGACTGGATATGGCTACACCTTC.